This is a list of T cell receptor beta chains from one sample in a study of T-cell memory formation after mild COVID-19. TCRdb called the 5' RACE reads again in MiXCR, with one record for every CDR3 protein. The sample has 170,000 or so distinct CDR3 sequences, roughly a fifth seen once. The source material was PBMCs or a T cell subset sorted from them (not recorded which). The receptors shown here come from an adult woman who had mild COVID-19 (a few samples of this study predate the infection). Cell type and time point are not known. Both conserved end residues are part of each CDR3. Each record gives: D gene, clone size, CDR3 length, J gene, V gene, CDR3 protein, CDR3 DNA. The D gene is left open where the match is weak. The size of a clone is reported for some rows only, either as once, few or many, or as a class for expanded clones.

- - 14 TRBJ2-7 TRBV11-1 CASSPVGEGYEQYF TGTGCCAGCAGCCCCGTCGGAGAGGGTTACGAGCAGTACTTC
TRBD1 - 15 TRBJ1-2 TRBV6-2/TRBV6-3 CASRAQGDSFYGYTF TGTGCCAGCAGAGCACAAGGGGACAGTTTCTATGGCTACACCTTC
- few 15 TRBJ2-1 TRBV5-1 CASSLEGEGYNEQFF TGCGCCAGCAGCTTGGAGGGCGAGGGGTACAATGAGCAGTTCTTC
- - 16 TRBJ2-1 TRBV6-5 CASSYSMGHLPNEQFF TGTGCCAGCAGTTACTCGATGGGGCACCTCCCTAATGAGCAGTTCTTC
TRBD1 once 16 TRBJ2-2 TRBV19 CASKVLQGQATGELFF TGTGCCAGTAAAGTCCTTCAGGGACAGGCCACCGGGGAGCTGTTTTTT
- few 15 TRBJ2-3 TRBV11-2 CASSLGAASTDTQYF TGTGCCAGCAGCTTAGGGGCGGCGAGCACAGATACGCAGTATTTT
- few 17 TRBJ2-1 TRBV3-1 CASSQRVAGEAYNEQFF TGTGCCAGCAGCCAAAGAGTTGCTGGGGAAGCCTACAATGAGCAGTTCTTC
TRBD1 few 15 TRBJ2-1 TRBV4-2 CASSPGTGSYNEQFF TGTGCCAGCAGCCCCGGGACAGGGTCCTACAATGAGCAGTTCTTC
- - 13 TRBJ1-2 TRBV6-5 CASSYQGNYGYTF TGTGCCAGCAGTTACCAGGGGAACTATGGCTACACCTTC
TRBD1 - 15 TRBJ2-7 TRBV5-1 CASSLPGGASYEQYF TGCGCCAGCAGCTTACCAGGGGGCGCCTCCTACGAGCAGTACTTC
- - 12 TRBJ1-1 TRBV20-1 CSARGMDTEAFF TGCAGTGCTAGAGGGATGGACACTGAAGCTTTCTTT
- - 14 TRBJ1-1 TRBV7-9 CASSAPRGNTEAFF TGTGCCAGCAGCGCGCCTCGGGGGAACACTGAAGCTTTCTTT
TRBD2 few 13 TRBJ2-7 TRBV7-8 CATDGAGIYEQYF TGTGCCACCGACGGAGCGGGAATCTACGAGCAGTACTTC
- few 15 TRBJ2-5 TRBV4-3 CASSPRHFQGETQYF TGCGCCAGCAGCCCTAGGCATTTCCAGGGGGAGACCCAGTACTTC
- - 11 TRBJ1-1 TRBV29-1 CSVEVPPGAFF TGCAGCGTTGAAGTCCCGCCGGGAGCTTTCTTT
- few 13 TRBJ1-1 TRBV29-1 CSSFSASGTEAFF TGCAGCTCATTTTCGGCCTCGGGAACTGAAGCTTTCTTT
- - 14 TRBJ2-5 TRBV4-1 CASSQDRQQITQYF TGCGCCAGCAGCCAAGATCGGCAGCAGATAACCCAGTACTTC
- few 14 TRBJ2-3 TRBV30 CAWSPLGSTDTQYF TGTGCCTGGAGTCCGCTAGGCAGCACAGATACGCAGTATTTT
TRBD1 - 15 TRBJ2-2 TRBV24-1 CATSDLGQANGELFF TGTGCCACCAGTGACCTGGGACAGGCGAACGGGGAGCTGTTTTTT
- - 15 TRBJ2-7 TRBV6-6 CASSYSMDGPYEQYF TGTGCCAGCAGTTACTCGATGGATGGGCCCTACGAGCAGTACTTC
TRBD2 - 15 TRBJ2-7 TRBV7-2 CASRPTSGLSYEQYF TGTGCCAGCAGACCTACTAGCGGGTTAAGTTACGAGCAGTACTTC
TRBD2 few 17 TRBJ2-7 TRBV7-2 CASSLGWAGGSTYEQYF TGTGCCAGCAGCCTAGGATGGGCGGGAGGATCCACCTACGAGCAGTACTTC
- few 15 TRBJ2-5 TRBV10-3 CAISEGAGLQETQYF TGTGCCATCAGTGAAGGGGCAGGTCTCCAAGAGACCCAGTACTTC
- - 13 TRBJ1-1 TRBV14 CASSHGGRPEAFF TGTGCCAGCAGCCACGGAGGGCGGCCTGAAGCTTTCTTT
- - 15 TRBJ1-6 TRBV20-1 CSARPRTRYNSPLHF TGCAGTGCTAGGCCTCGGACACGCTATAATTCACCCCTCCACTTT
- few 14 TRBJ2-1 TRBV20-1 CSATSRSSYNEQFF TGCAGTGCTACAAGCAGGAGCTCCTACAATGAGCAGTTCTTC
- - 16 TRBJ2-1 TRBV11-2 CASSLDWAVPRDEQFF TGTGCCAGCAGCTTAGATTGGGCGGTCCCACGGGATGAGCAGTTCTTC
- few 16 TRBJ1-1 TRBV7-9 CASSLGGTPLNTEAFF TGTGCCAGCAGCTTAGGGGGGACCCCTTTAAACACTGAAGCTTTCTTT
TRBD1 - 15 TRBJ1-1 TRBV12-3/TRBV12-4 CASSSAGDRNTEAFF TGTGCCAGCAGCAGTGCCGGGGACAGAAACACTGAAGCTTTCTTT
- few 15 TRBJ1-1 TRBV7-9 CASSNSFGGANEAFF TGTGCCAGCAGCAACTCCTTCGGTGGGGCAAATGAAGCTTTCTTT
TRBD1 many 15 TRBJ1-1 TRBV6-6 CASSDRGQGNTEAFF TGTGCCAGCAGTGACCGGGGACAGGGCAACACTGAAGCTTTCTTT
- - 15 TRBJ2-3 TRBV12-3/TRBV12-4 CASSMIVEGGDTQYF TGTGCCAGCAGTATGATCGTTGAGGGGGGAGATACGCAGTATTTT
- - 12 TRBJ2-5 TRBV20-1 CGSGLSQETQYF TGCGGCTCCGGCCTATCACAAGAGACCCAGTACTTC
- - 15 TRBJ2-1 TRBV5-6 CASSFVGSHDNEQFF TGTGCCAGCAGCTTCGTTGGTTCACACGACAATGAGCAGTTCTTC
TRBD2 few 16 TRBJ2-2 TRBV9 CASSVAIGGDTGELFF TGTGCCAGCAGCGTAGCTATCGGGGGGGACACCGGGGAGCTGTTTTTT
- few 12 TRBJ2-3 TRBV5-4 CAAWGDTDTQYF TGTGCCGCTTGGGGAGACACAGATACGCAGTATTTT
- - 16 TRBJ1-6 TRBV4-1 CASSQEQGTNNSPLHF TGCGCCAGCAGCCAAGAGCAGGGAACAAATAATTCACCCCTCCACTTT
- few 14 TRBJ1-5 TRBV6-5 CASSPGSGLIPQHF TGTGCCAGCAGCCCCGGCAGCGGACTTATTCCCCAGCATTTT
TRBD1 - 14 TRBJ2-4 TRBV7-9 CASRRGQGINIQYF TGTGCCAGCAGACGCGGACAGGGGATCAACATTCAGTACTTC
TRBD1 few 17 TRBJ2-3 TRBV5-1 CASSLEGTGFPTDTQYF TGCGCCAGCAGCTTGGAGGGGACAGGGTTTCCAACAGATACGCAGTATTTT
- - 13 TRBJ1-5 TRBV27 CASSVGVGQPQHF TGTGCCAGCAGTGTAGGGGTCGGGCAGCCCCAGCATTTT
TRBD1 few 17 TRBJ1-5 TRBV6-5 CASSKRQGTGSNQPQHF TGTGCCAGCAGTAAGCGACAGGGGACGGGGTCGAATCAGCCCCAGCATTTT
TRBD2 few 17 TRBJ2-5 TRBV6-6 CASSYSLAGGRGETQYF TGTGCCAGCAGTTACTCACTAGCGGGAGGGCGAGGGGAGACCCAGTACTTC
- many 13 TRBJ1-1 TRBV13 CASSRTENTEAFF TGTGCCAGCAGCAGGACGGAGAACACTGAAGCTTTCTTT
TRBD1 few 14 TRBJ1-2 TRBV6-2/TRBV6-3 CASSFLQGAFGYTF TGTGCCAGCAGTTTCCTCCAGGGGGCATTTGGCTACACCTTC
TRBD2 - 16 TRBJ2-2 TRBV20-1 CSASGLAGMNTGELFF TGCAGTGCTTCCGGACTAGCGGGGATGAACACCGGGGAGCTGTTTTTT
- few 14 TRBJ2-3 TRBV5-6 CASSLGGPPDTQYF TGTGCCAGCAGCTTGGGGGGACCGCCAGATACGCAGTATTTT
- - 12 TRBJ2-2 TRBV7-3 CASSLITGELFF TGTGCCAGCAGCTTGATCACCGGGGAGCTGTTTTTT
- - 14 TRBJ2-7 TRBV27 CASSFQQGMDEQYF TGTGCCAGCAGTTTCCAACAGGGTATGGACGAGCAGTACTTC
TRBD2 - 14 TRBJ2-5 TRBV7-9 CASSLGDYQETQYF TGTGCCAGCAGCTTAGGGGACTATCAAGAGACCCAGTACTTC
- many 15 TRBJ2-7 TRBV27 CASSLSQGAIYEQYF TGTGCCAGCAGTTTATCTCAGGGTGCCATCTACGAGCAGTACTTC
TRBD2 few 16 TRBJ2-3 TRBV7-8 CASSPRASGVADTQYF TGTGCCAGCAGCCCGAGGGCTAGCGGGGTCGCAGATACGCAGTATTTT